Presented here are 21 T cell receptor beta chains from one specimen sequenced in a study of lymphopenia after photon versus proton radiotherapy. Only in-frame clones appear in the TCRdb table, and some are missing; sequencing was by immunoSEQ multiplex PCR. The sample has 14,000 or so clones; about 79% are singletons. The source material was peripheral blood, sampled from a patient treated with photon-based radiotherapy. Receptors originate from a man aged 50 to 59 with gastric cancer.

This chain uses TRBV7-6 with TRBJ1-6, with TRBD1 matching 7 bases. This CDR3 spans 17 amino acids. V shed 5 bases, J shed 0 bases, and the junction held 7 bases outside the gene matches. From germline, CDR1 is SGHVS and CDR2 FNYEAQ. The CDR3 sequence is CASSPGTADSYNSPLHF. The CDR3 DNA sequence: TGTGCCAGCAGCCCAGGGACAGCAGACTCCTATAATTCACCCCTCCACTTT. The complete variable domain, with remaining parts taken from reference TRBV7-6 and TRBJ1-6, reads GAGVSQSPRYKVTKRGQDVALRCDPISGHVSLYWYRQALGQGPEFLTYFNYEAQQDKSGLPNDRFSAERPEGSISTLTIQRTEQRDSAMYRCASSPGTADSYNSPLHFGNGTRLTVT.

The chain joins TRBV5-6 to TRBJ2-3, with 8 bases fitting TRBD2. V was clipped by 0 bases and J by 6 bases; unmatched bases: 6. CDR1 is SGHDT and CDR2 is YYEEEE in the germline V gene. The CDR3 length is 15 residues. This chain's CDR3 is CASSLGSGGWDTQYF. CDR3 coding DNA: TGTGCCAGCAGCTTGGGAAGCGGGGGATGGGATACGCAGTATTTT.

The V call is TRBV7-3, the J call TRBJ2-1, with D tentatively TRBD1 or TRBD2 (7 bases each). Germline loops: CDR1 SGHTA, CDR2 FQGTGA. There are 18 residues in the CDR3. The V and J ends lost 5 bases and 0 bases respectively, with 20 bases between them. CDR3 sequence: CASSTSPRGGVSYNEQFF. The CDR3 DNA reads as TGTGCCAGCAGCACCAGCCCCAGGGGGGGGGTCTCCTACAATGAGCAGTTCTTC.

V is TRBV6-1 and J is TRBJ1-3; D possibly corresponds to TRBD1 (5 bases). Germline CDR1 and CDR2: MNHNS and SASEGT. The CDR3 totals 15 residues. Trimming took off 3 bases at V and 4 bases at J, with 13 bases between the two ends. The CDR3 region has the DNA TGTGCCAGCAGTGAGGCCCTGGGGGGAGGAAACACCATATATTTT. Its protein is CASSEALGGGNTIYF.

The chain joins TRBV2 to TRBJ1-1; 8 bases are a match to TRBD1. CDR1 and CDR2 from the germline V gene are SNHLY and FYNNEI. CDR3 length: 11 residues. V gave up 8 bases and J gave up 11 bases; unmatched junction bases: 7. The CDR3 DNA reads as TGTGCCAGCCTAGGGCAGGGGGCTGCTTTCTTT. Protein product: CASLGQGAAFF.

This chain uses TRBV7-6 with TRBJ2-7, with 10 bases matching TRBD2. The CDR3 contains 15 residues. V lost 5 bases to trimming and J lost 3 bases; unmatched junction nucleotides: 7. Germline-derived CDR1 and CDR2 are SGHVS and FNYEAQ. CDR3 in DNA: TGTGCCAGCAGCCGATCTAGCGGGGGCCTCTACGAGCAGTACTTC. This gives the protein CASSRSSGGLYEQYF.

This clone was recorded a few times. The chain has TRBV19 and TRBJ1-2; perhaps TRBD1 as D (6 bases). This CDR3 has 15 amino acids. Germline V lookup: CDR1 LNHDA, CDR2 SQIVND (reference sequence). V lost 1 base, J lost 8 bases, and 17 bases lay in between. The CDR3 sequence is CASSIALLDRGGYTF. The CDR3 DNA sequence: TGTGCCAGTAGTATAGCACTCTTGGACAGAGGGGGCTACACCTTC.

This chain connects TRBV6-5 to TRBJ1-1, with no clear D. Germline V gene lookup returns CDR1 MNHEY and CDR2 SVGAGI. The CDR3 totals 10 residues. V lost 7 bases and J lost 6, with 6 bases in between. The CDR3 loop reads CASTIAEAFF. CDR3 bases: TGTGCCAGCACTATAGCTGAAGCTTTCTTT.

This sequence joins TRBV9 and TRBJ2-3; D could derive from TRBD1 or TRBD2 (7 bases each). V shed 1 base and J shed 7 bases, with 22 bases lying between them. The CDR3 length is 17 residues. Germline CDR1 reads SGDLS; CDR2 reads YYNGEE. CDR3 sequence (DNA): TGTGCCAGCAGCGTAACGTTAGGGAGGGGGCCTTTGAATACGCAGTATTTT. Its protein is CASSVTLGRGPLNTQYF.

This rearrangement joins TRBV6-5 to TRBJ2-1, with 8 bases identical to TRBD2. The CDR3 covers 15 residues. CDR1 MNHEY and CDR2 SVGAGI come from the germline V gene. Unmatched junction bases numbered 2, after V lost 4 bases and J lost 0 bases. As DNA, the CDR3 is TGTGCCAGCAGTTCGACTAGCGACTCCTACAATGAGCAGTTCTTC. Its translation: CASSSTSDSYNEQFF.

The rearrangement links TRBV7-8 to TRBJ1-1; 7 bases agree with TRBD1. This CDR3 spans 17 amino acids. With V trimmed by 5 bases and J by 4 bases, 16 bases remained unmatched. Germline V gives CDR1 SGHVS, CDR2 FQNEAQ. CDR3 protein: CASSRRGGTGVGTEAFF. In nucleotides, the CDR3 is TGTGCCAGCAGCCGTAGGGGGGGTACAGGGGTCGGCACTGAAGCTTTCTTT.

The chain has TRBV11-2 and TRBJ1-6; unclear D gene. V lost 7 bases and J lost 7, with 17 bases in between. There are 15 residues in the CDR3. From germline, CDR1 is SGHAT and CDR2 FQNNGV. The CDR3 spells CASTDLGSRNSPLHF. The DNA for the CDR3 is TGTGCCAGCACTGACCTAGGGTCACGGAATTCACCCCTCCACTTT.

The CDR3 DNA reads TGTGCCAGCAGTGAGAGTGTGGCGTTTTACGAGCAGTTCTTC. It codes for CASSESVAFYEQFF. This chain joins TRBV6-1 and TRBJ2-1; no firm D call. The CDR3 is 14 residues long. The V end lost 3 bases, the J end lost 10 bases, and 16 bases lay between the germline ends. Germline loops: CDR1 MNHNS, CDR2 SASEGT.

The J gene is TRBJ1-2, the V gene TRBV5-4; 7 nucleotides line up with TRBD1. Losses at the gene ends were 4 bases for V and 7 bases for J; bases not matched to a gene: 4. Per the germline V gene, CDR1 is SGHNT and CDR2 is YYREEE (reference sequence). This CDR3 region has 12 residues. The CDR3 DNA is TGTGCCAGCAGCGAGAACAGGGGTGGCTACACCTTC. Residues: CASSENRGGYTF.

The rearrangement uses TRBV7-8 and TRBJ1-2; D possibly corresponds to TRBD1 (5 bases). This CDR3 comprises 14 residues. Trimming took 0 bases from V and 8 from J, leaving 13 bases between them. Germline V gene data show CDR1 as SGHVS and CDR2 as FQNEAQ. CDR3 bases: TGTGCCAGCAGCTTAGCGCGGGGTCAGGGAGGCTACACCTTC. Protein sequence: CASSLARGQGGYTF.

This clone was seen once. The chain carries TRBV25-1 and TRBJ2-3; the D gene is possibly TRBD1 (5 bases). Germline V gene data show CDR1 as MGHDK and CDR2 as SYGVNS. The germline V and J ends were trimmed by 2 bases and 5 bases, with 11 bases remaining between them. The CDR3 contains 14 residues. The CDR3 sequence is CASSEPTVGDTQYF. CDR3 nucleotides: TGTGCCAGCAGTGAACCGACAGTTGGAGATACGCAGTATTTT.

This rearrangement joins TRBV7-2 to TRBJ2-5, with D perhaps being TRBD1 or TRBD2 (6 bases each). The CDR3 is 14 amino acids. V was pared by 0 bases and J by 7 bases, with 12 bases between. Germline-derived CDR1 and CDR2 are SGHTA and FQGNSA. The CDR3 here is CASSLAGGVTTQYF. As DNA, the CDR3 is TGTGCCAGCAGCTTAGCCGGGGGCGTTACGACCCAGTACTTC.

J is TRBJ2-7 and V is TRBV7-2; 10 positions agree with TRBD2. Germline V CDR1 and CDR2: SGHTA, FQGNSA. Losses at the gene ends were 6 bases for V and 0 bases for J; bases not matched to a gene: 5. This CDR3 is 15 amino acids long. DNA for the CDR3: TGTGCCAGCAGTTCTCCTAGCGGGAGCTCCTACGAGCAGTACTTC. It translates to CASSSPSGSSYEQYF.

The chain combines TRBV2 with TRBJ1-4; no reliable D call. Per germline, CDR1 SNHLY and CDR2 FYNNEI. The CDR3 loop spans 14 amino acids. V lost 5 bases and J 4 bases, leaving 11 bases between the germline ends. The CDR3 DNA reads as TGTGCCAGCAGTTTAGGACGGGGTAATGAAAAACTGTTTTTT. This codes for CASSLGRGNEKLFF.

This chain connects TRBV19 to TRBJ2-5; no reliable D call. The CDR3 is 13 amino acids. V gave up 3 bases and J gave up 3 bases, with 8 bases separating them. The germline CDR1 and CDR2 sequences are LNHDA and SQIVND (reference sequence). CDR3 nucleotides: TGTGCCAGTAGTATTCGCCTAGAAGAGACCCAGTACTTC. It encodes CASSIRLEETQYF.

The rearrangement links TRBV6-1 to TRBJ2-3; 10 positions agree with TRBD1. Trimming removed 4 bases from V and 9 bases from J; junction bases left unmatched: 13. CDR3 size: 16 residues. Germline CDR1 MNHNS, CDR2 SASEGT. Here the CDR3 reads CASSARDRGFGPTQYF. For the CDR3, the DNA is TGTGCCAGCAGTGCTCGGGACAGGGGCTTTGGTCCCACGCAGTATTTT.